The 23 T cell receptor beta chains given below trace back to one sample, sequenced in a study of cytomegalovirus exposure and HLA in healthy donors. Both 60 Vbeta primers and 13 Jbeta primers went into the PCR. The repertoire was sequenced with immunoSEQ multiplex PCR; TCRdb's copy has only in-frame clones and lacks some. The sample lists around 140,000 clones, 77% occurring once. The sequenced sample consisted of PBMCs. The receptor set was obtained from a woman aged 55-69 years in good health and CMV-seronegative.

The chain's CDR3 is CASMRDSSQETQYF. In nucleotides, the CDR3 is TGCGCCAGCATGAGGGACAGCTCTCAAGAGACCCAGTACTTC. The V call is TRBV5-1, the J call TRBJ2-5, with 7 bases that match TRBD1. After removal of 6 bases from V and 2 bases from J, the junction contained 7 bases not matched to a gene. The CDR3 spans 14 residues. Germline V gives CDR1 SGHRS, CDR2 YFSETQ.

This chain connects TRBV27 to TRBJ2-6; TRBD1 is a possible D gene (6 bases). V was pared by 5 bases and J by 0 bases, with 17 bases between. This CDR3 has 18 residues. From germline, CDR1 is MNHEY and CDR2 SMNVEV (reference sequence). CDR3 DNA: TGTGCCAGCAGTACGAGGACAGTGAGGTTCTCTGGGGCCAACGTCCTGACTTTC. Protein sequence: CASSTRTVRFSGANVLTF.

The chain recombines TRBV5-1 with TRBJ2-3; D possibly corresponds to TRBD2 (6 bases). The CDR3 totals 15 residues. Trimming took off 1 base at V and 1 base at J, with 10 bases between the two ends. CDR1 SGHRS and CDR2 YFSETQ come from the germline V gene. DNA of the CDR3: TGCGCCAGCAGCTTGTCGGGGGTAGGCACAGATACGCAGTATTTT. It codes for CASSLSGVGTDTQYF.

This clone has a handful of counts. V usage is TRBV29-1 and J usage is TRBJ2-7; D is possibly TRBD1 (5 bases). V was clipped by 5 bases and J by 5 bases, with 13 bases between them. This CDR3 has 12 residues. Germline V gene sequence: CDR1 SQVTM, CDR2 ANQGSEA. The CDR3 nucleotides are TGCAGCGTTATCAGGGTTAACCACGAGCAGTACTTC. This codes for CSVIRVNHEQYF.

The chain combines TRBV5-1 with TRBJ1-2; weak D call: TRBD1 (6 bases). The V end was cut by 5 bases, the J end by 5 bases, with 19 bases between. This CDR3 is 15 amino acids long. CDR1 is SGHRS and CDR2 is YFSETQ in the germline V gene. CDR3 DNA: TGCGCCAGCAGGTGGGGAACGGACAGCCTTTATGGCTACACCTTC. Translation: CASRWGTDSLYGYTF.

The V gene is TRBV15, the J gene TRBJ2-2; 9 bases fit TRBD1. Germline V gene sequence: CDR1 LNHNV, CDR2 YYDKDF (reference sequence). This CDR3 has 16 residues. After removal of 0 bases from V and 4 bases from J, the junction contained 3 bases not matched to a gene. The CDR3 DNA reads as TGTGCCACCAGCAGAGAAGGGACAGGGAGCACCGGGGAGCTGTTTTTT. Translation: CATSREGTGSTGELFF.

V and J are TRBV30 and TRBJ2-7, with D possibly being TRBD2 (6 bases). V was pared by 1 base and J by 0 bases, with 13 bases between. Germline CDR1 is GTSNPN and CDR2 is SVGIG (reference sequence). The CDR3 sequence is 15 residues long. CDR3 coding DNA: TGTGCCTGGAGTGATCCGGGACTCGCCTCCTACGAGCAGTACTTC. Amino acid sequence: CAWSDPGLASYEQYF.

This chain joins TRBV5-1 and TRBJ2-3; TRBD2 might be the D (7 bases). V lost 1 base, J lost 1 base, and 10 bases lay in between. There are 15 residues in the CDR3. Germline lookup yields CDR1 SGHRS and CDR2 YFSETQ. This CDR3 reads CASSLKGGGTDTQYF. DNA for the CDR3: TGCGCCAGCAGCTTGAAGGGGGGGGGCACAGATACGCAGTATTTT.

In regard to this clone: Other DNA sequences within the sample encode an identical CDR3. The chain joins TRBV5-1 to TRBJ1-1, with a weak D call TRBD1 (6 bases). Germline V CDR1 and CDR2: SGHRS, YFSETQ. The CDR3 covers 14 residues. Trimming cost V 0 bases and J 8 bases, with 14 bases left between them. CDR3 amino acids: CASSLEQGFTEAFF. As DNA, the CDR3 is TGCGCCAGCAGCTTGGAGCAGGGGTTCACCGAAGCTTTCTTT.

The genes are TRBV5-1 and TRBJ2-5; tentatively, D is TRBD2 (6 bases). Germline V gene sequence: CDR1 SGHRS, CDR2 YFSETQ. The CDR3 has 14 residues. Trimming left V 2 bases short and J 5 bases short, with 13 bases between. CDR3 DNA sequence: TGCGCCAGCAGCTTTCCGGGGGTGACGGAGACCCAGTACTTC. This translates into CASSFPGVTETQYF.

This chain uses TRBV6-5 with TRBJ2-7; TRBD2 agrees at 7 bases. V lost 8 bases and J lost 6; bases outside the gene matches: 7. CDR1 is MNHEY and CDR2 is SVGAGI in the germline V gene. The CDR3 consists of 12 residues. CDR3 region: CASLTTGGEQYF. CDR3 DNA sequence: TGTGCCAGCCTTACAACGGGGGGCGAGCAGTACTTC.

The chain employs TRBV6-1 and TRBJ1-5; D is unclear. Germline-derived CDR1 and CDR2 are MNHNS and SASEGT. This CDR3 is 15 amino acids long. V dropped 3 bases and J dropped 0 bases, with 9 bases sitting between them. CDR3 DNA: TGTGCCAGCAGTGATAATCTGTATAGCAATCAGCCCCAGCATTTT. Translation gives CASSDNLYSNQPQHF.

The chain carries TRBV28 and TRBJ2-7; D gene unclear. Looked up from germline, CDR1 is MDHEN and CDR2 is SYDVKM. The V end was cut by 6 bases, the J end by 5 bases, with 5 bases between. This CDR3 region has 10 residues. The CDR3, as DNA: TGTGCCAGCAGCAATCACGAGCAGTACTTC. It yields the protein CASSNHEQYF. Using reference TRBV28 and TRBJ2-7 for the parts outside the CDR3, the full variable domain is DVKVTQSSRYLVKRTGEKVFLECVQDMDHENMFWYRQDPGLGLRLIYFSYDVKMKEKGDIPEGYSVSREKKERFSLILESASTNQTSMYLCASSNHEQYFGPGTRLTVT.

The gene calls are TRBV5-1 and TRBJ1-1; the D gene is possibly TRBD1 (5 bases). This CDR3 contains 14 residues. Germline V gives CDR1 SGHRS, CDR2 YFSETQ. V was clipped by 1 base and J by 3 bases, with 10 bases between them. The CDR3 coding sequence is TGCGCCAGCAGCTTGATAATAGGGGACACTGAAGCTTTCTTT. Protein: CASSLIIGDTEAFF.

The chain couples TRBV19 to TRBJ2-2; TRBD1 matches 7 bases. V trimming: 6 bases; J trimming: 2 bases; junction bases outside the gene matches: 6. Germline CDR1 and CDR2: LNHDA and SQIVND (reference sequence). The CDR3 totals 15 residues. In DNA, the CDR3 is TGTGCCAGTAGACACGACAGGGTTAACACCGGGGAGCTGTTTTTT. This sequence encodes CASRHDRVNTGELFF.

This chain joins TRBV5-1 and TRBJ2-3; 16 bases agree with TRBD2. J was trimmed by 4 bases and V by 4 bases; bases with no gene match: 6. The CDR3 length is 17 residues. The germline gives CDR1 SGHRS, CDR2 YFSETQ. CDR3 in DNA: TGCGCCAGCAGCCCGGGACTAGCGGGAGGGCCCCCAGATACGCAGTATTTT. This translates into CASSPGLAGGPPDTQYF.

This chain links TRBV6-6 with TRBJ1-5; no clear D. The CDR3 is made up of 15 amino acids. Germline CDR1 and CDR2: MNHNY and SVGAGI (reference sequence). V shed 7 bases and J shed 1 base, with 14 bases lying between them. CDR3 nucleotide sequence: TGTGCCAGCAAAGTAGCGGATCTGAGCAATCAGCCCCAGCATTTT. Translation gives CASKVADLSNQPQHF.

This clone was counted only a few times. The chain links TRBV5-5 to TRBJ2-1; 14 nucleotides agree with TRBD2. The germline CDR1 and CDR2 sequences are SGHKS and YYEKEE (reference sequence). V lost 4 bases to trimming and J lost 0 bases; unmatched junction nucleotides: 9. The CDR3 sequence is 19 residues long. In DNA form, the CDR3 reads TGTGCCAGCAGCCATCCGACTAGCGGGAGGGGGAGCTCCTACAATGAGCAGTTCTTC. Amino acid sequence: CASSHPTSGRGSSYNEQFF. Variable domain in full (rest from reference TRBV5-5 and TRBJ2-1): DAGVTQSPTHLIKTRGQQVTLRCSPISGHKSVSWYQQVLGQGPQFIFQYYEKEERGRGNFPDRFSARQFPNYSSELNVNALLLGDSALYLCASSHPTSGRGSSYNEQFFGPGTRLTVL.

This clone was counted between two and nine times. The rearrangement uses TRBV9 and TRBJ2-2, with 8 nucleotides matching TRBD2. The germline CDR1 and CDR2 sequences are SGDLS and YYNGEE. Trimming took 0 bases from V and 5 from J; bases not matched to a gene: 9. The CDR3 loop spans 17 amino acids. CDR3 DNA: TGTGCCAGCAGCGTAGGAGGTAGCGGGACGGGAACCGGGGAGCTGTTTTTT. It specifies CASSVGGSGTGTGELFF.

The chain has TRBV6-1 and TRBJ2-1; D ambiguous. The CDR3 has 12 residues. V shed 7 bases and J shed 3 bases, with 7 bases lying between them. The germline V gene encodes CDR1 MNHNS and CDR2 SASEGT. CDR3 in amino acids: CASMWSYNEQFF. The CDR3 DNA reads TGTGCCAGCATGTGGAGCTACAATGAGCAGTTCTTC.

The CDR3 bases are TGTGCCAGCAGTTCGATCCCCCTAGCGGGTCAGCATGAGCAGTTCTTC. Translated: CASSSIPLAGQHEQFF. J is TRBJ2-1 and V is TRBV7-3, with 8 bases matching TRBD2. This CDR3 spans 16 amino acids. The germline CDR1 and CDR2 sequences are SGHTA and FQGTGA. V shed 6 bases and J 8 bases; nucleotides not matched to a gene: 15.

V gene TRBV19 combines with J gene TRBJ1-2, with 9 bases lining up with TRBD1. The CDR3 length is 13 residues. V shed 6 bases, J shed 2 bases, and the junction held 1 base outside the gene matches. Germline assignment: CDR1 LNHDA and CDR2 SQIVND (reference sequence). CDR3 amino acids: CASRGTGNYGYTF. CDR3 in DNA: TGTGCCAGTAGAGGGACAGGGAACTATGGCTACACCTTC.

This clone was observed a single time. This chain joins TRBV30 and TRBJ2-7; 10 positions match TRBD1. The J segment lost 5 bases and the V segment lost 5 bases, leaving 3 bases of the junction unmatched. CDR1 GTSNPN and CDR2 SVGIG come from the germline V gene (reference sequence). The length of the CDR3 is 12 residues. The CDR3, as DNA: TGTGCCTGGGGACAGGGGGGGGACGAGCAGTACTTC. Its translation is CAWGQGGDEQYF.